The 5 T cell receptor beta chains below come from one sample, sequenced in a study of cytomegalovirus exposure and HLA in healthy donors. Both 60 Vbeta primers and 13 Jbeta primers went into the PCR. The protocol was immunoSEQ multiplex PCR, while the TCRdb copy is restricted to in-frame clones and leaves out a portion. The sample contains under 200,000 clones, 68% of which appear only once. The sample comprised PBMCs. The receptors shown here come from a woman under 30 in good health and CMV-seropositive.

CDR3 sequence reads: CASGLAGYNEQFF. CDR3 sequence (DNA): TGTGCCAGCGGACTAGCGGGCTACAATGAGCAGTTCTTC. V usage is TRBV5-6 and J usage is TRBJ2-1; 11 nucleotides agree with TRBD2. This CDR3 has 13 amino acids. The germline CDR1 and CDR2 sequences are SGHDT and YYEEEE. The V gene end was trimmed by 7 bases and the J gene end by 3 bases; junction bases not matched to a gene: 0.

This chain uses TRBV5-1 with TRBJ2-2; possibly TRBD2 for D (6 bases). The V end was cut by 7 bases, the J end by 6 bases, with 7 bases between. The V gene's germline CDR1 is SGHRS and CDR2 YFSETQ. The CDR3 runs 11 residues. CDR3 loop: CASGGSGELFF. CDR3 DNA: TGCGCCAGCGGGGGGTCCGGGGAGCTGTTTTTT. Combining the CDR3 with reference TRBV5-1 and TRBJ2-2 gives the whole variable domain KAGVTQTPRYLIKTRGQQVTLSCSPISGHRSVSWYQQTPGQGLQFLFEYFSETQRNKGNFPGRFSGRQFSNSRSEMNVSTLELGDSALYLCASGGSGELFFGEGSRLTVL.

Details on this clone: Other DNA sequences within the sample encode an identical CDR3. V is TRBV18 and J is TRBJ1-1; maybe TRBD1 (5 bases). V lost 2 bases, J lost 2 bases, and 15 bases lay in between. Germline V gene lookup returns CDR1 KGHSH and CDR2 LQKENI. There are 16 residues in the CDR3. The DNA for the CDR3 is TGTGCCAGCTCACCAAGGGGCACTCTAATCAACACTGAAGCTTTCTTT. Amino acid sequence: CASSPRGTLINTEAFF.

This chain joins TRBV27 and TRBJ2-5; TRBD1 agrees at 10 bases. CDR1 and CDR2 from the germline V gene are MNHEY and SMNVEV (reference sequence). V was clipped by 4 bases and J by 4 bases; unmatched bases: 9. There are 16 residues in the CDR3. The CDR3 here is CASSWGDRGRGETQYF. The DNA for the CDR3 is TGTGCCAGCAGTTGGGGGGACAGGGGACGGGGAGAGACCCAGTACTTC.

The V gene is TRBV4-3, the J gene TRBJ1-2; a weak D match, TRBD1 (6 bases). Trimming shortened V by 8 bases and J by 5 bases, and 18 bases separated the two germline ends. This CDR3 is built from 14 residues. Germline assignment: CDR1 LGHNA and CDR2 YSLEER. CDR3 coding DNA: TGCGCCAGCCCTCGACTAGGGGGAGGGTATGGCTACACCTTC. This sequence encodes CASPRLGGGYGYTF.